This T cell receptor beta chain is from a study of T cells in Graves' hyperthyroidism and ophthalmopathy. Over 18 months, lack of ophthalmopathy progression marked Graves' hyperthyroidism as stable. It was uncontrolled infection, other autoimmune disease, pregnancy or lactation that excluded patients. It was approximately 9.4 ml of fresh peripheral blood that supplied the PBMCs. Whole-study findings and limits: Blood also held most thyroid clonotypes expanded beyond 0.001.

Amplified regions were TCR beta CDR3 sequences from RNA transcripts. An initial round of RT-PCR targeting the TCR CDR3 relied on the HTBI primer set. TCRdb recomputed calls from the multiplex PCR reads with MiXCR, one row per CDR3 protein. The top ten hold 10% to 13% of the sample, which has under 800,000 distinct CDR3 sequences, about 14% seen once. V lost 4 bases and J lost 4, with 10 bases in between. The CDR3 extends over 13 amino acids. CDR1 MNHNS and CDR2 SASEGT come from the germline V gene. The sample holds many counts of this clonotype. Antigen specificity is unknown. Sequences were obtained from blood. The sequence was collected from a woman aged 18 to 35 with Graves' hyperthyroidism. J is TRBJ2-5 and V is TRBV6-1; D not resolved. CDR3 sequence reads: CASSGDWRETQYF. The CDR3 DNA reads TGTGCCAGCAGTGGAGACTGGCGAGAGACCCAGTACTTC.